A single sample gave rise to the 2 T cell receptor beta chains below, sequenced in a study of cytomegalovirus exposure and HLA in healthy donors. Primers included in the PCR were 60 Vbeta and 13 Jbeta primers. Profiled with immunoSEQ multiplex PCR; TCRdb holds only in-frame clones, not every one. The table records 150,000 to 200,000 clones, 70% to 90% of them present only once. The specimen sequenced was PBMCs. These receptors were collected from a woman younger than 30 in good health and CMV-seropositive.

This chain connects TRBV11-2 to TRBJ1-1, with D perhaps TRBD1 (5 bases). CDR3 length equals 13 residues. Germline V lookup: CDR1 SGHAT, CDR2 FQNNGV. V lost 2 bases, J lost 4 bases, and 8 bases lay in between. CDR3 amino acids: CASSLFRGTEAFF. CDR3 sequence (DNA): TGTGCCAGCAGCTTATTTAGGGGCACTGAAGCTTTCTTT. The full variable domain, in which reference TRBV11-2 and TRBJ1-1 provide the parts outside the CDR3, is EAGVAQSPRYKIIEKRQSVAFWCNPISGHATLYWYQQILGQGPKLLIQFQNNGVVDDSQLPKDRFSAERLKGVDSTLKIQPAKLEDSAVYLCASSLFRGTEAFFGQGTRLTVV.

The chain employs TRBV4-2 and TRBJ2-1, with D possibly matching TRBD1 (5 bases). V shed 4 bases and J shed 2 bases, with 15 bases lying between them. This CDR3 is 16 amino acids long. Germline loops: CDR1 LGHNA, CDR2 YNFKEQ. The CDR3 sequence: CASSRQTARTYNEQFF. The CDR3 DNA sequence: TGTGCCAGCAGCCGACAGACTGCTAGGACCTACAATGAGCAGTTCTTC.